This record covers a single T cell receptor beta chain. Authors' processing steps: Estimated nucleated cell counts came from reference gene primer amplification. Assay: immunoSEQ multiplex PCR; the TCRdb copy retains only in-frame clones and omits some. Clone size and V and J calls were adopted from that table, with D and trimming inferred from the DNA. The table lists approximately 200,000 clones, approximately 87% of them singletons. The data are from a study of blood T cell repertoires in COVID-19. Across the whole study: COVID-19 samples, acute and convalescent, were from the United States, Italy and Spain.

CDR1 is SGHTA, CDR2 FQGNSA, per germline. CDR3 length: 14 amino acids. Trimming removed 1 base at V and 5 bases at J, with 11 bases between. The chain carries TRBV7-2 and TRBJ1-1, with TRBD1 as a possible D gene (6 bases). This TCR derives from a man aged 60 to 75 who had recovered from COVID-19. The sample comprised peripheral blood. The CDR3 region has the DNA TGTGCCAGCAGCTTAGTCGAGACAGGAACTGAAGCTTTCTTT. The encoded protein is CASSLVETGTEAFF.